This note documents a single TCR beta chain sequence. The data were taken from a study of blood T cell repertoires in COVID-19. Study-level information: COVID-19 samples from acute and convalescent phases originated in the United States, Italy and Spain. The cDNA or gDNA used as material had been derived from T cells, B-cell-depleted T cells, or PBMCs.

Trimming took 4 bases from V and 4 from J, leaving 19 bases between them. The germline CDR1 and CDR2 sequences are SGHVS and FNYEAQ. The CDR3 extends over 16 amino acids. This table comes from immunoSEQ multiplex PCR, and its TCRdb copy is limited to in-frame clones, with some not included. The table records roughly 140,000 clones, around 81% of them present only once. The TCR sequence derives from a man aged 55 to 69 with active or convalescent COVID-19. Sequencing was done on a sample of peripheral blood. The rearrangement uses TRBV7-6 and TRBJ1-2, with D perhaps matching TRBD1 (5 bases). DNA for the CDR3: TGTGCCAGCAGCTCTGCCCCGGGGCCGGGAGTCTATGGCTACACCTTC. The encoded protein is CASSSAPGPGVYGYTF.